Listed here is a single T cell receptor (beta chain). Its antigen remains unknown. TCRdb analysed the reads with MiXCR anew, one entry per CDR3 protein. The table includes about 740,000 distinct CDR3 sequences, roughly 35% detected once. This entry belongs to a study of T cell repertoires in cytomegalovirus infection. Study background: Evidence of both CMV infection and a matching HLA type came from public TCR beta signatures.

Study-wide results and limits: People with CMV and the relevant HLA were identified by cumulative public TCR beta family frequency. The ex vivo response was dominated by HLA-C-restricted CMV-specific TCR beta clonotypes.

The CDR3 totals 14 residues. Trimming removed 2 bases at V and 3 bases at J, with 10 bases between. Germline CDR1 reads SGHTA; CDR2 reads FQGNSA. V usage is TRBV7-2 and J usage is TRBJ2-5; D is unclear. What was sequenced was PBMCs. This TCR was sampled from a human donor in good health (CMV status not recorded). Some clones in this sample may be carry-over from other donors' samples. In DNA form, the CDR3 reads TGTGCCAGCAGCTTAATCTTTACAGAAGAGACCCAGTACTTC. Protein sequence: CASSLIFTEETQYF.